This T cell receptor beta chain was captured by sequencing in a study of T cell responses to AZD1222 COVID-19 vaccine (dated by TCRdb to the early 2020s). Looking at the study overall: AZD1222 recipients given second doses at about 4 weeks or at about 12 weeks were pooled, since spike-specific TCR depth and breadth were not found to differ between the two schedules. Trial participants were enrolled into age subgroups of 18-55, 56-69 and 70-plus years, which contained around 150, 28 and 57 TCR-sequenced participants, respectively. TCR sequencing was performed for 230 to 250 trial participants, of whom about 200 were given two doses of AZD1222 and approximately 26 were given two doses of MenACWY control vaccine.

Broad study findings and their caveats: Participants were mostly white British, with more females than males. The authors suggested clonal diversity may have been underestimated. CD4 TCRs associated with the vaccine covered the entire spike protein, and the dominant responses were in regions 160-218 and 743-854. Reportedly, almost half of the unique spike-specific TCRs recognized epitopes lying outside the regions that are mutated in the B.1.351 and B.1.1.7 variants. In the small 56-69-year group, the increase in depth fell short of significance, most likely because of low power. Conclusions about previously exposed vaccinees are limited, since just five to seven AZD1222 recipients were seropositive for SARS-CoV-2 at baseline. Because no day 14 peak-response samples were available, repertoires were characterized only after the peak T cell response. After two AZD1222 doses, both the breadth and the depth of spike-specific TCRs were significantly higher than at day 0 and than in MenACWY recipients.

Remarks on this clone: No antigen is known for it. The input lacks base qualities; no much larger clone sits a single base away.

The time point label, as the study defines it: baseline before first vaccination. Vaccinee samples came from UK trials COV001 and COV002, including a single-blind randomized controlled phase 2/3 trial of AZD1222 (ChAdOx1 nCoV-19) in healthy adults. For TCRbeta chain sequencing, PBMC samples were collected from trial participants at day 0 and at day 28 after the second dose. The CDR3 regions of human TCRbeta chains were subjected to immunosequencing. Processing in the source paper ran as follows. Repertoire TCRs were checked for matches against a reference library of SARS-CoV-2-specific TCRs that had been generated using the MIRA antigen-specificity platform. Breadth was defined as the fraction of unique TCRs that were SARS-CoV-2-associated, and depth was defined as the fraction of total T cells that were SARS-CoV-2-associated. Using the MIRA data, each spike-specific TCR was assigned both to the spike region to which the TCR was reactive and to a CD4 or CD8 class. Log10-transformed breadth and depth values were compared by one-way ANOVA with Sidak's multiple comparisons tests. This is the immuneACCESS table as TCRdb keeps it, with only in-frame sequences that have V and J called. A part of the clones is gone; compared with another copy, unresolved V genes explain less than half, and the rest is unexplained. V and J calls and clone size are as listed in that table; D and trimming were resolved from the DNA. The sample table contains some 140,000 clones; only one count was recorded for roughly nine tenths of them. Jointly, the top ten make up 18% of the sample.

Looking up the germline V gene yields CDR1 MGHRA and CDR2 YSYEKL. The CDR3 starts with the cysteine, ends with the phenylalanine, and has 15 residues. Solely the CDR3 DNA is kept, with 45 bases framed from the first base. After removal of 6 bases from V and 3 bases from J, the junction retains 5 bases not matched to a gene. The chain is encoded by TRBV4-1 joined to TRBJ1-2; 12 bases in the junction line up with TRBD1. The source material was peripheral blood, sampled on day 0 of AZD1222 vaccination. The sequence was obtained from an adult in good health. The DNA sequence follows: TGCGCCAGCAGACCGGGACAGGGGGCGGACTATGGCTACACCTTC. This encodes CASRPGQGADYGYTF.